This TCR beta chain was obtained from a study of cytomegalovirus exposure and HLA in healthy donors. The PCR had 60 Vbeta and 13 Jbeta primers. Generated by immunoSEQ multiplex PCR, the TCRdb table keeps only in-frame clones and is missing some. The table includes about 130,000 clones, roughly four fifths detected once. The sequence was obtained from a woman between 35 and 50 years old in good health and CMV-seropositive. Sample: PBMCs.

CDR3 bases: TGTGCCAGTGGTACTAGCGGGAGAAACGAGCAGTACTTC. It specifies CASGTSGRNEQYF. V and J are TRBV19 and TRBJ2-7; 11 positions agree with TRBD2. The CDR3 extends over 13 amino acids. The germline V gene encodes CDR1 LNHDA and CDR2 SQIVND (reference sequence). J gave up 5 bases and V 8 bases, and 5 bases lay outside the gene matches. Looking up the rest from reference TRBV19 and TRBJ2-7 gives the full variable domain: DGGITQSPKYLFRKEGQNVTLSCEQNLNHDAMYWYRQDPGQGLRLIYYSQIVNDFQKGDIAEGYSVSREKKESFPLTVTSAQKNPTAFYLCASGTSGRNEQYFGPGTRLTVT.